The rows below give T cell receptor beta chains drawn from one sample of a study of blood T cell repertoires in COVID-19. This table comes from immunoSEQ multiplex PCR, and its TCRdb copy is limited to in-frame clones, with some not included. The profile shows roughly 160,000 clones, just over 90% of them singletons. Input material: peripheral blood. Receptors originate from a man in his late teens or twenties with acute or convalescent COVID-19. The CDR3 runs from the conserved cysteine through the conserved F or W. D genes are given only for firm matches. Size is stated for part of the rows, as once, few or many counts, or as a class when the clone is expanded.

J: TRBJ1-2
D: -
V: TRBV2
size: few
CDR3: CASSESGVYGYTF
DNA: TGTGCCAGCAGTGAAAGCGGGGTCTATGGCTACACCTTC

J: TRBJ2-7
D: TRBD1
V: TRBV6-6
size: -
CDR3: CASSSTGTGVYEQYF
DNA: TGTGCCAGCAGTTCCACCGGGACAGGGGTTTACGAGCAGTACTTC

J: TRBJ2-5
D: TRBD1
V: TRBV5-1
size: -
CDR3: CASSLGQGYQETQYF
DNA: TGCGCCAGCAGTTTGGGACAGGGGTACCAAGAGACCCAGTACTTC

J: TRBJ1-2
D: -
V: TRBV5-6
size: -
CDR3: CASSNRAFGYGYTF
DNA: TGTGCCAGCAGCAACAGGGCTTTCGGGTATGGCTACACCTTC

J: TRBJ1-5
D: TRBD1
V: TRBV28
size: -
CDR3: CASIQGDRVSHQPQHF
DNA: TGTGCCAGCATTCAGGGCGACAGGGTGAGCCATCAGCCCCAGCATTTT

J: TRBJ2-7
D: -
V: TRBV10-2
size: -
CDR3: CASTQELSYEQYF
DNA: TGCGCCAGCACCCAGGAACTCTCCTACGAGCAGTACTTC

J: TRBJ1-1
D: -
V: TRBV9
size: -
CDR3: CASSVDAGRDTEAFF
DNA: TGTGCCAGCAGCGTAGATGCAGGCAGAGACACTGAAGCTTTCTTT

J: TRBJ1-2
D: -
V: TRBV5-4
size: -
CDR3: CASSLRGFDYGYTF
DNA: TGTGCCAGCAGCTTGAGGGGTTTTGACTATGGCTACACCTTC

J: TRBJ2-2
D: -
V: TRBV19
size: -
CDR3: CASSLAGWTGELFF
DNA: TGTGCCAGTAGTCTCGCGGGGTGGACCGGGGAGCTGTTTTTT

J: TRBJ2-4
D: TRBD1
V: TRBV4-1
size: -
CDR3: CASSQDIIGQGGNIQYF
DNA: TGCGCCAGCAGCCAAGATATCATCGGACAGGGGGGGAACATTCAGTACTTC

J: TRBJ2-1
D: TRBD1
V: TRBV15
size: -
CDR3: CATSMGQGAYNEQFF
DNA: TGTGCCACCAGTATGGGACAGGGGGCGTACAATGAGCAGTTCTTC

J: TRBJ2-7
D: -
V: TRBV18
size: -
CDR3: CASSQAGGNEQYF
DNA: TGTGCCAGCTCACAAGCGGGCGGGAACGAGCAGTACTTC

J: TRBJ1-5
D: TRBD1
V: TRBV27
size: -
CDR3: CASRTGVGNQPQHF
DNA: TGTGCCAGCAGGACAGGGGTGGGCAATCAGCCCCAGCATTTT

J: TRBJ1-2
D: TRBD1
V: TRBV18
size: -
CDR3: CASSPIPGQGSYGYTF
DNA: TGTGCCAGCTCACCAATTCCGGGACAGGGGAGTTATGGCTACACCTTC

J: TRBJ2-3
D: -
V: TRBV5-4
size: -
CDR3: CASSLAAGTGADTQYF
DNA: TGTGCCAGCAGCTTGGCAGCGGGTACCGGGGCAGATACGCAGTATTTT

J: TRBJ2-3
D: TRBD2
V: TRBV19
size: -
CDR3: CASSNLGLAGGPTDTQYF
DNA: TGTGCCAGTAGCAACCTTGGACTAGCGGGAGGGCCGACAGATACGCAGTATTTT

J: TRBJ1-1
D: -
V: TRBV7-9
size: -
CDR3: CASSLEGDTEAFF
DNA: TGTGCCAGCAGCTTAGAAGGGGACACTGAAGCTTTCTTT

J: TRBJ2-3
D: -
V: TRBV11-2
size: once
CDR3: CASSLGADTSTDTQYF
DNA: TGTGCCAGCAGCTTAGGGGCGGACACTAGCACAGATACGCAGTATTTT

J: TRBJ1-5
D: TRBD1
V: TRBV19
size: -
CDR3: CASSTRTGDNQPQHF
DNA: TGTGCCAGTAGTACGAGGACAGGGGATAATCAGCCCCAGCATTTT

J: TRBJ2-1
D: TRBD2
V: TRBV27
size: -
CDR3: CASSRAGGSSYNEQFF
DNA: TGTGCCAGCAGTAGAGCGGGGGGATCGTCCTACAATGAGCAGTTCTTC

J: TRBJ2-5
D: -
V: TRBV6-8
size: -
CDR3: CASSYPGSIQETQYF
DNA: TGTGCCAGCAGTTACCCGGGATCAATACAAGAGACCCAGTACTTC

J: TRBJ1-6
D: -
V: TRBV25-1
size: -
CDR3: CASSEDRNNSPLHF
DNA: TGTGCCAGCAGTGAAGACAGGAATAATTCACCCCTCCACTTT

J: TRBJ1-4
D: TRBD1
V: TRBV4-2
size: -
CDR3: CASSQEGDRTNEKLFF
DNA: TGTGCCAGCAGCCAAGAAGGGGACAGAACTAATGAAAAACTGTTTTTT

J: TRBJ1-2
D: TRBD1
V: TRBV30
size: -
CDR3: CAWKDRNYGYTF
DNA: TGTGCCTGGAAGGACAGGAACTATGGCTACACCTTC

J: TRBJ1-2
D: -
V: TRBV27
size: -
CDR3: CASSLLGGGIGYTF
DNA: TGTGCCAGCAGTTTACTAGGGGGGGGGATTGGCTACACCTTC

J: TRBJ1-2
D: TRBD1
V: TRBV18
size: -
CDR3: CASSPQGGGYYGYTF
DNA: TGTGCCAGCTCACCACAAGGGGGCGGGTACTATGGCTACACCTTC

J: TRBJ1-4
D: -
V: TRBV25-1
size: -
CDR3: CASSVRRAGTNEKLFF
DNA: TGTGCCAGCAGTGTGCGGCGGGCGGGAACTAATGAAAAACTGTTTTTT

J: TRBJ2-7
D: -
V: TRBV6-1
size: -
CDR3: CASSEALSSGLYEQYF
DNA: TGTGCCAGCAGTGAAGCGTTATCGAGCGGACTCTACGAGCAGTACTTC

J: TRBJ1-1
D: TRBD1
V: TRBV24-1
size: -
CDR3: CATSDVGQGGTEAFF
DNA: TGTGCCACCAGTGATGTGGGCCAGGGGGGAACTGAAGCTTTCTTT

J: TRBJ1-6
D: TRBD1
V: TRBV4-2
size: -
CDR3: CASSHQGGSPLHF
DNA: TGTGCCAGCAGCCACCAGGGGGGCTCACCCCTCCACTTT

J: TRBJ1-2
D: TRBD1
V: TRBV4-1
size: -
CDR3: CASQRDSQANYGYTF
DNA: TGCGCCAGCCAGAGGGACAGTCAAGCTAACTATGGCTACACCTTC

J: TRBJ1-2
D: -
V: TRBV6-6
size: -
CDR3: CASTVETGGRGGYTF
DNA: TGTGCCAGCACCGTTGAAACCGGGGGGAGAGGTGGCTACACCTTC

J: TRBJ1-3
D: TRBD1
V: TRBV30
size: -
CDR3: CAWSTGTVSGNTIYF
DNA: TGTGCCTGGAGCACAGGGACAGTCTCTGGAAACACCATATATTTT

J: TRBJ2-1
D: -
V: TRBV29-1
size: -
CDR3: CSVVYRVDEQFF
DNA: TGCAGCGTTGTTTACAGGGTGGATGAGCAGTTCTTC

J: TRBJ1-1
D: TRBD1
V: TRBV5-1
size: -
CDR3: CASSFTLQGAGTEAFF
DNA: TGCGCCAGCAGCTTTACCCTTCAGGGGGCAGGCACTGAAGCTTTCTTT

J: TRBJ2-1
D: -
V: TRBV3-1/TRBV3-2
size: -
CDR3: CASSPGLSYNEQFF
DNA: TGTGCCAGCAGCCCGGGACTTTCCTACAATGAGCAGTTCTTC

J: TRBJ1-1
D: TRBD1
V: TRBV4-2
size: -
CDR3: CASQKQGADTEAFF
DNA: TGTGCCAGCCAAAAACAGGGGGCGGACACTGAAGCTTTCTTT

J: TRBJ2-1
D: TRBD2
V: TRBV10-2
size: -
CDR3: CASSESAGGGNEQFF
DNA: TGCGCCAGCAGTGAGTCAGCGGGGGGCGGAAATGAGCAGTTCTTC

J: TRBJ1-5
D: TRBD1
V: TRBV27
size: -
CDR3: CASSRGQGDQPQHF
DNA: TGTGCCAGCAGCCGTGGACAGGGAGATCAGCCCCAGCATTTT

J: TRBJ2-7
D: -
V: TRBV20-1
size: -
CDR3: CSASSPSHPYEQYF
DNA: TGCAGTGCTAGTTCCCCATCCCATCCCTACGAGCAGTACTTC

J: TRBJ1-2
D: TRBD1
V: TRBV3-1/TRBV3-2
size: -
CDR3: CASSADRGPYGYTF
DNA: TGTGCCAGCAGCGCCGACAGGGGGCCCTATGGCTACACCTTC

J: TRBJ1-1
D: -
V: TRBV19
size: -
CDR3: CASSITGPSGTEAFF
DNA: TGTGCCAGTAGTATCACGGGGCCAAGCGGGACTGAAGCTTTCTTT

J: TRBJ1-2
D: TRBD1
V: TRBV27
size: -
CDR3: CASSLSLGQENYGYTF
DNA: TGTGCCAGCAGTTTATCTCTGGGACAGGAGAACTATGGCTACACCTTC

J: TRBJ1-1
D: -
V: TRBV13
size: -
CDR3: CASSQGPRTEAFF
DNA: TGTGCCAGCAGCCAGGGGCCCCGGACTGAAGCTTTCTTT

J: TRBJ1-1
D: TRBD1
V: TRBV18
size: -
CDR3: CASSPRQGETEAFF
DNA: TGTGCCAGCTCACCCCGCCAGGGGGAGACTGAAGCTTTCTTT

J: TRBJ1-6
D: -
V: TRBV6-5
size: once
CDR3: CASSYSSPGLPLHF
DNA: TGTGCCAGCAGTTACTCGAGTCCCGGTTTACCCCTCCACTTT

J: TRBJ1-2
D: -
V: TRBV18
size: -
CDR3: CASSPPGGRDYGYTF
DNA: TGTGCCAGCTCACCACCGGGCGGGCGAGACTATGGCTACACCTTC

J: TRBJ2-1
D: TRBD2
V: TRBV10-3
size: -
CDR3: CATGLAGDGEQFF
DNA: TGTGCCACCGGACTAGCGGGGGATGGTGAGCAGTTCTTC

J: TRBJ2-5
D: TRBD2
V: TRBV27
size: -
CDR3: CASSLSFSGRETQYF
DNA: TGTGCCAGCAGTCTTTCGTTTAGCGGGAGGGAGACCCAGTACTTC

J: TRBJ1-5
D: -
V: TRBV28
size: -
CDR3: CASSLETGISNQPQHF
DNA: TGTGCCAGCAGTTTGGAAACAGGGATTAGCAATCAGCCCCAGCATTTT

J: TRBJ1-4
D: TRBD1
V: TRBV6-5
size: -
CDR3: CASSYSTGRGNEKLFF
DNA: TGTGCCAGCAGTTACTCGACGGGCAGGGGGAATGAAAAACTGTTTTTT

J: TRBJ2-7
D: -
V: TRBV2
size: once
CDR3: CASTASLAANEQYF
DNA: TGTGCCAGCACGGCTTCTCTAGCAGCTAACGAGCAGTACTTC